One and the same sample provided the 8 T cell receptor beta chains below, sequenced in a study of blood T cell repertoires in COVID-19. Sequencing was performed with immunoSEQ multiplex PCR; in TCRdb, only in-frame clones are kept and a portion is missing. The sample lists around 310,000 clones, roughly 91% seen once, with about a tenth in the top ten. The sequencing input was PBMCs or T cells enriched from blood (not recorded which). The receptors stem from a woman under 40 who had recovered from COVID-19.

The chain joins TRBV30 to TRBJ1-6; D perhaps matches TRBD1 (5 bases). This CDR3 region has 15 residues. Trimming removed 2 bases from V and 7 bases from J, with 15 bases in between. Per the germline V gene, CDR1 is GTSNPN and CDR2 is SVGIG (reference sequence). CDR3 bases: TGTGCCTGGAGTTCTAAGACAGTTAAAAATTCACCCCTCCACTTT. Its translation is CAWSSKTVKNSPLHF.

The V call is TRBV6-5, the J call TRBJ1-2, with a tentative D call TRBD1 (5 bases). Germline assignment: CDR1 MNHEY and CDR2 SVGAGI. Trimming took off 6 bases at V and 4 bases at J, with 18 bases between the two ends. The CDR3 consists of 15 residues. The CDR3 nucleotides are TGTGCCAGCAGGACGGGGGACTACCCCCTCTATGGCTACACCTTC. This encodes CASRTGDYPLYGYTF.

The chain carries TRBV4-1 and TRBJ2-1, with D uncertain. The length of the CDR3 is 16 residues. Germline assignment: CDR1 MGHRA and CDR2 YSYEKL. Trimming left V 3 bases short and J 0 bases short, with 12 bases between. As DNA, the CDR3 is TGCGCCAGCAGCCACCGGTTACTGAGCTCCTACAATGAGCAGTTCTTC. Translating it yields CASSHRLLSSYNEQFF.

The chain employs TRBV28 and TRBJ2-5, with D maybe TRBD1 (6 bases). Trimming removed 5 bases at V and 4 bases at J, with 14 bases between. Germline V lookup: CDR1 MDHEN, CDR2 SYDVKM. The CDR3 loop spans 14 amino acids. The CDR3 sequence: CASSTTGSGETQYF. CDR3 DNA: TGTGCCAGCAGTACCACAGGGAGCGGAGAGACCCAGTACTTC.

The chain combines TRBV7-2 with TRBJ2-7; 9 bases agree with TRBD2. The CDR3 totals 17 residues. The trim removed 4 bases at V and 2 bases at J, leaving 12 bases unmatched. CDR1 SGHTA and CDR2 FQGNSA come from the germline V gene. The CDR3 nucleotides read TGTGCCAGCAGCTCCGGAATACTAGCGGGTATAACCTACGAGCAGTACTTC. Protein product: CASSSGILAGITYEQYF.

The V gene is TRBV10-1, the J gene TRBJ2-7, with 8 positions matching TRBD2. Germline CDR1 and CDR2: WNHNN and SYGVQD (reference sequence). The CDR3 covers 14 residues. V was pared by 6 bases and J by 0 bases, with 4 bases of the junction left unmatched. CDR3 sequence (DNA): TGCGCCAGCAGAGAGCGGGAGTACTCCTACGAGCAGTACTTC. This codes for CASREREYSYEQYF.

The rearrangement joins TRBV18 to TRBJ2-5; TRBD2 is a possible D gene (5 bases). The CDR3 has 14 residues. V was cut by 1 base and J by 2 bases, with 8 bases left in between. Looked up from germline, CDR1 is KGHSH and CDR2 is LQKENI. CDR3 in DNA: TGTGCCAGCTCACCACTGACTACTCAAGAGACCCAGTACTTC. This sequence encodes CASSPLTTQETQYF.

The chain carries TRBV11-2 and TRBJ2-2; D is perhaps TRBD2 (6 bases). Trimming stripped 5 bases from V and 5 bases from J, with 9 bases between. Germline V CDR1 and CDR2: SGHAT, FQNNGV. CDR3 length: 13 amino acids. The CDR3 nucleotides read TGTGCCAGCAGCGGAGGGGTAACCGGGGAGCTGTTTTTT. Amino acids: CASSGGVTGELFF.